This TCR beta chain appears in the sequencing data of a study of CD8 T cells in Susac syndrome. Study findings and constraints: The study conceded that relatively few individuals underwent its TCR sequencing and HLA analysis.

With 3 bases removed from V and 7 bases from J, the gap between germline ends came to 12 bases. The CDR3 is 14 amino acids. An input of roughly 0.5 to 1 ug of RNA was subjected to reverse transcription using random hexamers. Amplification of TCR beta CDR3 spanned 54 Vbeta and 13 Jbeta via immunoSEQ multiplex PCR. Each CDR3 protein gets one entry after TCRdb re-called the immunoSEQ multiplex PCR reads with MiXCR. The sample has approximately 270,000 distinct CDR3 sequences, 85% to 95% seen once. With respect to this clonotype: The antigen remains undetermined.

The authors carried out high-throughput sequencing of TCR beta. They applied it to CD8+ and CD4+ T cells obtained from blood. CD8+ and CD4+ T cells were negatively isolated; TEMRA cells were FACS-enriched. The chain is built from TRBV12-3 or TRBV12-4 and TRBJ2-2; D possibly corresponds to TRBD2 (6 bases). The receptor comes from a human donor with multiple sclerosis. Material: CD4+ T cells from PBMCs. DNA for the CDR3: TGTGCCAGCAGTTTGCGGGGAATGGGCGGGGAGCTGTTTTTT. Its protein is CASSLRGMGGELFF.